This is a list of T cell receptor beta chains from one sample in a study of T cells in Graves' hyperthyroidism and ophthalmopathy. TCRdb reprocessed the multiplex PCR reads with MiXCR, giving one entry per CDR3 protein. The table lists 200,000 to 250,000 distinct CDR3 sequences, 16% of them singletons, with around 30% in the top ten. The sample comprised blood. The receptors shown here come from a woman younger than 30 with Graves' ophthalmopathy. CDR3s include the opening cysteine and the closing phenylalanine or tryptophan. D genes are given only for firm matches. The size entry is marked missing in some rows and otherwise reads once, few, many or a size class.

CDR3 protein: CASSLEASYYDEQFF; CDR3 DNA: TGCGCCAGCAGCTTGGAGGCTAGCTACTACGATGAGCAGTTCTTC; D gene: .; V gene: TRBV5-1; J gene: TRBJ2-1; clone size: many
CDR3 protein: CASRLTSGKTQYF; CDR3 DNA: TGTGCCAGCAGATTAACGAGCGGGAAGACGCAGTATTTT; D gene: TRBD2; V gene: TRBV27; J gene: TRBJ2-3; clone size: many
CDR3 protein: CASSLKGAVSEQYF; CDR3 DNA: TGTGCCAGCAGCCTTAAGGGGGCGGTTTCCGAGCAGTACTTC; D gene: TRBD1; V gene: TRBV5-1; J gene: TRBJ2-7; clone size: .
CDR3 protein: CSVMTDQETQYF; CDR3 DNA: TGCAGCGTCATGACAGACCAAGAGACCCAGTACTTC; D gene: .; V gene: TRBV29-1; J gene: TRBJ2-5; clone size: many
CDR3 protein: CSVGGLAGGHNEQFF; CDR3 DNA: TGCAGCGTAGGGGGACTAGCGGGGGGTCACAATGAGCAGTTCTTC; D gene: TRBD2; V gene: TRBV29-1; J gene: TRBJ2-1; clone size: many
CDR3 protein: CASSLWDGTDTQYF; CDR3 DNA: TGTGCCAGTAGTCTCTGGGACGGCACAGATACGCAGTATTTT; D gene: .; V gene: TRBV19; J gene: TRBJ2-3; clone size: few
CDR3 protein: CASSPLLSYNEQFF; CDR3 DNA: TGTGCCAGCAGTCCCCTTTTGTCCTACAATGAGCAGTTCTTC; D gene: .; V gene: TRBV27; J gene: TRBJ2-1; clone size: many
CDR3 protein: CASSLGETTNTGELFF; CDR3 DNA: TGCGCCAGCAGCTTGGGGGAGACTACGAACACCGGGGAGCTGTTTTTT; D gene: .; V gene: TRBV5-1; J gene: TRBJ2-2; clone size: once
CDR3 protein: CASSVDHEQFF; CDR3 DNA: TGTGCCAGCAGCGTAGACCATGAGCAGTTCTTC; D gene: .; V gene: TRBV9; J gene: TRBJ2-1; clone size: many
CDR3 protein: CASSLGGVAKNIQYF; CDR3 DNA: TGTGCCAGCAGCTTAGGGGGGGTAGCCAAAAACATTCAGTACTTC; D gene: .; V gene: TRBV7-2; J gene: TRBJ2-4; clone size: many
CDR3 protein: CASSASRGSYNEQFF; CDR3 DNA: TGTGCCAGCAGTGCCTCGAGGGGCAGCTACAATGAGCAGTTCTTC; D gene: .; V gene: TRBV12-3/TRBV12-4; J gene: TRBJ2-1; clone size: many
CDR3 protein: CASRAGLASSTDTQYF; CDR3 DNA: TGTGCCAGCCGGGCGGGACTAGCATCTAGCACAGATACGCAGTATTTT; D gene: TRBD2; V gene: TRBV27; J gene: TRBJ2-3; clone size: once
CDR3 protein: CASSFNHGTAVGYTF; CDR3 DNA: TGTGCCAGCAGCTTTAACCACGGGACGGCGGTTGGCTACACCTTC; D gene: .; V gene: TRBV3-1; J gene: TRBJ1-2; clone size: .
CDR3 protein: CASSSGQETQYF; CDR3 DNA: TGTGCCAGCAGTTCCGGACAAGAGACCCAGTACTTC; D gene: .; V gene: TRBV28; J gene: TRBJ2-5; clone size: many
CDR3 protein: CASSERETQYF; CDR3 DNA: TGTGCCAGCAGTGAGCGGGAGACCCAGTACTTC; D gene: .; V gene: TRBV6-1; J gene: TRBJ2-5; clone size: many
CDR3 protein: CASSLSGNSPLHF; CDR3 DNA: TGCGCCAGCAGCTTATCAGGGAATTCACCCCTCCACTTT; D gene: .; V gene: TRBV5-1; J gene: TRBJ1-6; clone size: many
CDR3 protein: CASSLAGPSYGYTF; CDR3 DNA: TGTGCCAGCAGCTTAGCGGGACCTTCCTATGGCTACACCTTC; D gene: .; V gene: TRBV7-9; J gene: TRBJ1-2; clone size: many
CDR3 protein: CASPPLAGGYNEQFF; CDR3 DNA: TGTGCCAGCCCACCCCTAGCGGGAGGCTACAATGAGCAGTTCTTC; D gene: TRBD2; V gene: TRBV18; J gene: TRBJ2-1; clone size: few
CDR3 protein: CASSLETRMADTQYF; CDR3 DNA: TGCGCCAGCAGCTTGGAAACTAGAATGGCGGATACGCAGTATTTT; D gene: .; V gene: TRBV5-1; J gene: TRBJ2-3; clone size: many
CDR3 protein: CASTHRDTSYEQYF; CDR3 DNA: TGTGCCAGCACTCACCGGGACACCTCCTACGAGCAGTACTTC; D gene: .; V gene: TRBV12-3/TRBV12-4; J gene: TRBJ2-7; clone size: few
CDR3 protein: CASSKRTGAYEQYF; CDR3 DNA: TGCGCCAGCAGCAAACGGACAGGGGCCTACGAGCAGTACTTC; D gene: TRBD1; V gene: TRBV5-1; J gene: TRBJ2-7; clone size: many
CDR3 protein: CASSREQYF; CDR3 DNA: TGTGCCAGCTCGCGGGAACAGTACTTC; D gene: .; V gene: TRBV14; J gene: TRBJ2-7; clone size: .
CDR3 protein: CASSKMGGGSHKRTDTQYF; CDR3 DNA: TGTGCCAGCAGCAAAATGGGCGGGGGGTCCCATAAACGCACAGATACGCAGTATTTT; D gene: TRBD2; V gene: TRBV7-9; J gene: TRBJ2-3; clone size: many
CDR3 protein: CASSQSLAGPSSYEQYF; CDR3 DNA: TGTGCCAGCAGCCAATCGCTAGCGGGGCCGAGCTCCTACGAGCAGTACTTC; D gene: TRBD2; V gene: TRBV3-1; J gene: TRBJ2-7; clone size: .
CDR3 protein: CSGTFWGMNTEAFF; CDR3 DNA: TGCAGTGGTACGTTCTGGGGGATGAACACTGAAGCTTTCTTT; D gene: .; V gene: TRBV20-1; J gene: TRBJ1-1; clone size: many
CDR3 protein: CASSSLGTGAYEQYF; CDR3 DNA: TGTGCCAGCAGTTCTCTCGGGACAGGGGCCTACGAGCAGTACTTC; D gene: TRBD1; V gene: TRBV28; J gene: TRBJ2-7; clone size: .
CDR3 protein: CASSSEGGGGTDTQYF; CDR3 DNA: TGTGCCAGCAGCTCCGAGGGAGGGGGAGGCACAGATACGCAGTATTTT; D gene: .; V gene: TRBV5-5; J gene: TRBJ2-3; clone size: many
CDR3 protein: CASSSWGPRAYNEQFF; CDR3 DNA: TGTGCCAGCAGCTCCTGGGGTCCGAGGGCCTACAATGAGCAGTTCTTC; D gene: .; V gene: TRBV27; J gene: TRBJ2-1; clone size: many
CDR3 protein: CASSLWGGAETQYF; CDR3 DNA: TGTGCCAGCAGCTTATGGGGGGGGGCAGAGACCCAGTACTTC; D gene: .; V gene: TRBV7-9; J gene: TRBJ2-5; clone size: .
CDR3 protein: CASSLAGSYGYTF; CDR3 DNA: TGTGCCAGCAGTTTAGCAGGTTCCTATGGCTACACCTTC; D gene: .; V gene: TRBV28; J gene: TRBJ1-2; clone size: .
CDR3 protein: CASSLAGTAFMNTEAFF; CDR3 DNA: TGCGCCAGCAGCTTGGCCGGGACAGCTTTCATGAACACTGAAGCTTTCTTT; D gene: TRBD1; V gene: TRBV5-1; J gene: TRBJ1-1; clone size: many
CDR3 protein: CASSSTDSHQPQHF; CDR3 DNA: TGTGCCAGCAGCTCAACGGACTCTCATCAGCCCCAGCATTTT; D gene: .; V gene: TRBV2; J gene: TRBJ1-5; clone size: many
CDR3 protein: CASSPFPPRQYRNTIYF; CDR3 DNA: TGTGCCAGCTCACCGTTTCCTCCGAGACAGTACAGGAACACCATATATTTT; D gene: .; V gene: TRBV18; J gene: TRBJ1-3; clone size: many
CDR3 protein: CASSLDLGRIWRFTEAFF; CDR3 DNA: TGTGCCAGCAGCTTAGATCTTGGGCGGATTTGGCGGTTCACTGAAGCTTTCTTT; D gene: .; V gene: TRBV11-2; J gene: TRBJ1-1; clone size: many
CDR3 protein: CASSRGGGKETQYF; CDR3 DNA: TGTGCCAGCAGTAGGGGGGGGGGAAAAGAGACCCAGTACTTC; D gene: .; V gene: TRBV7-3; J gene: TRBJ2-5; clone size: .
CDR3 protein: CASSHEPALVPANTGELFF; CDR3 DNA: TGTGCCAGCAGCCACGAGCCTGCCCTAGTCCCCGCGAACACCGGGGAGCTGTTTTTT; D gene: .; V gene: TRBV7-9; J gene: TRBJ2-2; clone size: many
CDR3 protein: CSVCLIRTSGGREQFF; CDR3 DNA: TGCAGCGTCTGTTTGATCAGGACTAGCGGGGGCCGGGAGCAGTTCTTC; D gene: TRBD2; V gene: TRBV29-1; J gene: TRBJ2-1; clone size: .
CDR3 protein: CAHSPGQGSVEGYTF; CDR3 DNA: TGTGCCCACTCTCCGGGACAGGGGTCGGTAGAGGGCTACACCTTC; D gene: TRBD1; V gene: TRBV10-3; J gene: TRBJ1-2; clone size: many
CDR3 protein: CATGGSETQYF; CDR3 DNA: TGTGCCACTGGGGGTTCGGAGACCCAGTACTTC; D gene: .; V gene: TRBV6-1; J gene: TRBJ2-5; clone size: many
CDR3 protein: CASSLVGQSSYNEQFF; CDR3 DNA: TGTGCCAGCAGCTTGGTCGGACAGAGCTCCTACAATGAGCAGTTCTTC; D gene: .; V gene: TRBV5-6; J gene: TRBJ2-1; clone size: few
CDR3 protein: CASSSYLGYRDTQYF; CDR3 DNA: TGTGCCAGCAGTTCCTACCTTGGGTACCGAGATACGCAGTATTTT; D gene: .; V gene: TRBV28; J gene: TRBJ2-3; clone size: many
CDR3 protein: CASSLMVAGELFF; CDR3 DNA: TGTGCCAGCAGCTTAATGGTGGCCGGGGAGCTGTTTTTT; D gene: .; V gene: TRBV7-2; J gene: TRBJ2-2; clone size: many
CDR3 protein: CASSIGELFF; CDR3 DNA: TGTGCCAGTAGTATTGGGGAGCTGTTTTTT; D gene: .; V gene: TRBV19; J gene: TRBJ2-2; clone size: .
CDR3 protein: CAISDEIGTGVEKLFF; CDR3 DNA: TGTGCCATCAGTGACGAAATAGGGACAGGGGTTGAAAAACTGTTTTTT; D gene: TRBD1; V gene: TRBV10-3; J gene: TRBJ1-4; clone size: many
CDR3 protein: CASVRDRGPDTQYF; CDR3 DNA: TGTGCCAGCGTCCGGGACAGGGGCCCAGATACGCAGTATTTT; D gene: TRBD1; V gene: TRBV2; J gene: TRBJ2-3; clone size: .
CDR3 protein: CASSVTGFGGSYEQYF; CDR3 DNA: TGCGCCAGCAGCGTGACTGGCTTCGGGGGGTCGTACGAGCAGTACTTC; D gene: TRBD2; V gene: TRBV5-1; J gene: TRBJ2-7; clone size: many
CDR3 protein: CASSQSLPSNLEDTQYF; CDR3 DNA: TGTGCCAGCAGCCAAAGCCTCCCTAGTAACTTGGAAGATACGCAGTATTTT; D gene: .; V gene: TRBV4-2; J gene: TRBJ2-3; clone size: .
CDR3 protein: CASRVTSGAKNIQYF; CDR3 DNA: TGTGCCAGCAGGGTGACTAGCGGGGCTAAAAACATTCAGTACTTC; D gene: TRBD2; V gene: TRBV28; J gene: TRBJ2-4; clone size: .